The clone carrying this T cell receptor beta chain was seen more than once but under ten times. Sample time point: patch test 2, 6 weeks after DPC sensitization. Sample treatment: therapeutic diphenylcyclopropenone sensitization with weekly scalp DPC. TCRdb analysed the RACE reads with MiXCR anew, one entry per CDR3 protein. Found here are 140,000 or so distinct CDR3 sequences, 12% of them singletons; the top ten hold under 1.5%. The sample comes from a study of human T cells and chemical hapten exposure. Trimming at V came to 8 bases and at J to 3 bases, leaving 4 bases not matched to a gene. Germline assignment: CDR1 SGHVS and CDR2 FQNEAQ. The CDR3 totals 12 residues.

This TCR derives from a woman aged 50 to 60 with alopecia areata. Some clones in this sample may be carry-over from other donors' samples. The genes are TRBV7-8 and TRBJ2-7; 7 bases are shared with TRBD1. The sample here was whole blood, taken in connection with sensitization to the hapten diphenylcyclopropenone (DPC). CDR3 nucleotides: TGTGCCAGCGCTCGGGACAGCTACGAGCAGTACTTC. Translated, it gives CASARDSYEQYF. Full variable domain (missing parts from reference TRBV7-8 and TRBJ2-7): GAGVSQSPRYKVAKRGQDVALRCDPISGHVSLFWYQQALGQGPEFLTYFQNEAQLDKSGLPSDRFFAERPEGSVSTLKIQRTQQEDSAVYLCASARDSYEQYFGPGTRLTVT.